The clone carrying this TCR beta chain has more than one count but fewer than ten. TCRdb redid the calling of the 5' RACE reads with MiXCR, one entry per CDR3 protein. The sample lists 30,000 to 45,000 distinct CDR3 sequences, approximately 3% occurring once. The data belong to a study of spatial heterogeneity in lung cancer. Time point noted: sample taken at primary tumor resection. This clonotype was sampled from a male donor with early-stage non-small cell lung cancer. This material consisted of normal lung tissue next to the tumor, taken at surgery.

The CDR3 region is CSASPRGQGRNQPQHF. CDR3 bases: TGCAGTGCTAGTCCCCGTGGACAGGGAAGGAATCAGCCCCAGCATTTT. V and J are TRBV20-1 and TRBJ1-5, with 8 nucleotides matching TRBD1. The V and J ends lost 3 bases and 4 bases, in that order; junction bases with no gene match: 11. The CDR3 covers 16 residues. Germline V CDR1 and CDR2: DFQATT, SNEGSKA (reference sequence).